This section outlines one TCR beta chain sequence together with its context. The V gene lost 0 bases and the J gene lost 5 bases, with 3 bases spanning the gap. The CDR3 runs 11 residues. Germline CDR1 SGDLS, CDR2 YYNGEE. The data originate from a study of CD8+CD57+ T cells in acquired aplastic anemia. Genomic DNA, the template, was used for profiling of the TCR beta VDJ and CDR3. TCRdb re-analysed the reads in MiXCR, keeping a single row per CDR3 protein. The sample includes nearly 60,000 distinct CDR3 sequences, around 57% seen only once; the top ten take under 20%. By flow cytometry, patients selected for sequencing had shown an expansion of CD8+CD57+ cells.

The specimen sequenced was sorted CD4+, CD8+, or CD8+CD57+ T cells (not recorded which) from PBMCs. The sequence was collected from a human donor with aplastic anemia. The rearrangement joins TRBV9 to TRBJ2-7, with no clear D. The CDR3 region is CASSVADEQYF. The CDR3 DNA is TGTGCCAGCAGCGTAGCCGACGAGCAGTACTTC.